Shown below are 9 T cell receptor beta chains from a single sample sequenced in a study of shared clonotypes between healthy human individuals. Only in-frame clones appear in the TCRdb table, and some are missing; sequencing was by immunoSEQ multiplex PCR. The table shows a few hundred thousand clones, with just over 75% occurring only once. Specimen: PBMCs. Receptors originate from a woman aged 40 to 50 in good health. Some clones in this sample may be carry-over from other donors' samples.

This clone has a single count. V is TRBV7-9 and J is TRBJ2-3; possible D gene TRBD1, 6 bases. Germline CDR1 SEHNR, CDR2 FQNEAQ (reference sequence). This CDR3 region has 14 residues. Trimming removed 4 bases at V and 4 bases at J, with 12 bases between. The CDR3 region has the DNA TGTGCCAGCAGCTCTACAGGGTTCGCAGATACGCAGTATTTT. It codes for CASSSTGFADTQYF.

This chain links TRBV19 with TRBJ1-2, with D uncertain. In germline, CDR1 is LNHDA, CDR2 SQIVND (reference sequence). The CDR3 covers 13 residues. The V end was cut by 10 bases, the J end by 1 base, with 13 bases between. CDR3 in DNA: TGTGCCACTACACGGACCCTTAACTATGGCTACACCTTC. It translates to CATTRTLNYGYTF. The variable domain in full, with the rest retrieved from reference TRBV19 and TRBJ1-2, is DGGITQSPKYLFRKEGQNVTLSCEQNLNHDAMYWYRQDPGQGLRLIYYSQIVNDFQKGDIAEGYSVSREKKESFPLTVTSAQKNPTAFYLCATTRTLNYGYTFGSGTRLTVV.

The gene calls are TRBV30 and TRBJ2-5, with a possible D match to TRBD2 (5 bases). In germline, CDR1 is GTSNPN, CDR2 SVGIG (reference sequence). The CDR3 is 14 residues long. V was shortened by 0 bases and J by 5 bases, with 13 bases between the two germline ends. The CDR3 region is CAWSVPGIRETQYF. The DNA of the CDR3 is TGTGCCTGGAGTGTACCGGGGATTCGCGAGACCCAGTACTTC.

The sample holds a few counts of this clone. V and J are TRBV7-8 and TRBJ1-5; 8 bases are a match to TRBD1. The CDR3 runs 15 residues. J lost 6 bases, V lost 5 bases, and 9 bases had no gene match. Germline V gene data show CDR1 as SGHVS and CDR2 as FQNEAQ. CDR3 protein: CASSHDRGHGQPQHF. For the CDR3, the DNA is TGTGCCAGCAGCCATGACAGGGGTCACGGTCAGCCCCAGCATTTT.

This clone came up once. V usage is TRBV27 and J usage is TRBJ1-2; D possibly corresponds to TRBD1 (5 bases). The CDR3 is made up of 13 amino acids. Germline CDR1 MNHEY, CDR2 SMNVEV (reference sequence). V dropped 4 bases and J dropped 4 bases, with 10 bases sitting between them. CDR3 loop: CASSSGTFYGYTF. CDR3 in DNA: TGTGCCAGCAGTTCAGGGACCTTCTATGGCTACACCTTC.

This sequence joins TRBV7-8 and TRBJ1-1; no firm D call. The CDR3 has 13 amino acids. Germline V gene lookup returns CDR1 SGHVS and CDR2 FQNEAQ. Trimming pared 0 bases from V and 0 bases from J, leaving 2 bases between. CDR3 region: CASSLALNTEAFF. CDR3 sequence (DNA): TGTGCCAGCAGCTTAGCGCTGAACACTGAAGCTTTCTTT.

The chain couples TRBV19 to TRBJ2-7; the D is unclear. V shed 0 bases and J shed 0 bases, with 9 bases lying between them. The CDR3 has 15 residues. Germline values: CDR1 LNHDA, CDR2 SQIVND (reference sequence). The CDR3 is CASSIDPGSSYEQYF. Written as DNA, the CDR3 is TGTGCCAGTAGTATAGATCCTGGCTCCTCCTACGAGCAGTACTTC.

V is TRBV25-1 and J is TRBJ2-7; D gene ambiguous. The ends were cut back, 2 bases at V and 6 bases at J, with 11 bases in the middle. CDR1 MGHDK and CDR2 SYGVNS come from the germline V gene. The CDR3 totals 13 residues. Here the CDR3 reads CASSEAGLGEQYF. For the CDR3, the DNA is TGTGCCAGCAGTGAAGCCGGTTTAGGCGAGCAGTACTTC.

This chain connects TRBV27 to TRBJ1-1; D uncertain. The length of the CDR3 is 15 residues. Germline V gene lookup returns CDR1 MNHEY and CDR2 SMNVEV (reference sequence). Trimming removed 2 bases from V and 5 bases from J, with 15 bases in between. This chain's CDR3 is CASSLVATEWTEAFF. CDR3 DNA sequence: TGTGCCAGCAGTTTAGTGGCGACGGAGTGGACTGAAGCTTTCTTT.